The T cell receptor beta chain under discussion was sequenced for a study of technical replicates of blood from four donors. Sequenced by immunoSEQ multiplex PCR; TCRdb stores in-frame clones only, minus some. The sample consists of tens of thousands of clones, 85% to 90% of them appearing once. This CDR3 has 16 amino acids. After removal of 2 bases from V and 10 bases from J, the junction contained 8 bases not matched to a gene. The germline CDR1 and CDR2 sequences are MNHEY and SVGAGI. This receptor was taken from a human donor in good health. Some clones in this sample may be carry-over from other donors' samples. The source material was PBMCs. The gene calls are TRBV6-5 and TRBJ1-6; TRBD1 matches 10 bases. The CDR3: CASSYDGTGVESPLHF. CDR3 sequence (DNA): TGTGCCAGCAGTTACGACGGGACAGGGGTAGAGTCACCCCTCCACTTT.